This T cell receptor beta chain originates from a study of blood T cell repertoires in COVID-19. Overall study context: The United States, Italy and Spain provided the acute and convalescent COVID-19 samples. Sample material is recorded as cDNA or gDNA derived from T cells, B-cell-depleted T cells, or PBMCs.

Methods used by the authors: Amplified reference gene primers provided the basis for estimating nucleated cell counts. Sequenced by immunoSEQ multiplex PCR; TCRdb stores in-frame clones only, minus some. The V and J calls and clone size come from that table; D and trimming were worked out from the DNA. In the table there are approximately 92,000 clones, 85% to 90% of which are singletons. Trimming took 5 bases from V and 1 from J; bases not matched to a gene: 7. The CDR3 runs to 15 residues. Germline values: CDR1 MNHEY, CDR2 SVGEGT. Sequences were obtained from peripheral blood. The receptor comes from a woman aged 60-75 years in a cohort sampled during active or convalescent COVID-19. The V gene is TRBV6-2 or TRBV6-3, the J gene TRBJ1-1; 7 nucleotides agree with TRBD1. The CDR3 DNA follows: TGTGCCAGCAGTACATGGACAGGAAAGAACACTGAAGCTTTCTTT. Translation: CASSTWTGKNTEAFF.